One sample yielded the 14 T cell receptor beta chains listed below, sequenced in a study of radiotherapy plus CTLA-4 blockade in lung cancer. Some clones are missing from TCRdb's copy, which holds only in-frame ones; the method was immunoSEQ multiplex PCR. The table lists 43,000 or so clones, roughly 65% of them singletons. Sample: peripheral blood, taken from a patient treated with radiotherapy plus ipilimumab. The source is a human donor with non-small cell lung cancer who had a partial response to radiotherapy plus ipilimumab.

V is TRBV7-3 and J is TRBJ2-3; a weak D match, TRBD2 (6 bases). Germline lookup yields CDR1 SGHTA and CDR2 FQGTGA. This CDR3 region has 17 residues. V lost 0 bases and J lost 2, with 15 bases in between. The CDR3 spells CASSLTGSQIPTDTQYF. The CDR3 coding sequence is TGTGCCAGCAGCTTAACCGGGAGTCAAATTCCCACAGATACGCAGTATTTT.

The V and J genes are TRBV2 and TRBJ2-7; D is possibly TRBD1 (6 bases). This CDR3 has 14 amino acids. Germline-derived CDR1 and CDR2 are SNHLY and FYNNEI. The V end was cut by 3 bases, the J end by 4 bases, with 13 bases between. CDR3 in DNA: TGTGCCAGCAGTGATACGGGGACAAGTTACGAGCAGTACTTC. This codes for CASSDTGTSYEQYF.

Note on this clone: Other DNA sequences within the sample encode an identical CDR3. The rearrangement uses TRBV9 and TRBJ1-6; TRBD1 matches 7 bases. The CDR3 is made up of 18 amino acids. Germline CDR1 is SGDLS and CDR2 is YYNGEE. J lost 0 bases, V lost 5 bases, and 11 bases had no gene match. CDR3 nucleotide sequence: TGTGCCAGCAGAGGTAGGGAAGAGGGGGCCTCCTATAATTCACCCCTCCACTTT. Its protein is CASRGREEGASYNSPLHF.

The chain is built from TRBV15 and TRBJ1-2, with a tentative D call TRBD1 (6 bases). Per the germline V gene, CDR1 is LNHNV and CDR2 is YYDKDF (reference sequence). The CDR3 contains 13 residues. The V gene lost 9 bases and the J gene lost 8 bases, with 19 bases spanning the gap. CDR3 residues: CATRGARIEGYTF. The CDR3 bases are TGTGCCACGCGGGGGGCGAGGATTGAAGGCTACACCTTC.

The V call is TRBV14, the J call TRBJ2-3; 13 bases are shared with TRBD2. V lost 4 bases and J lost 1; bases outside the gene matches: 8. The germline V gene encodes CDR1 SGHDN and CDR2 FVKESK. The CDR3 length is 18 residues. The CDR3 protein is CASSLRLAGGRGTDTQYF. The CDR3 nucleotides are TGTGCCAGCAGCCTCCGACTAGCGGGGGGAAGGGGCACAGATACGCAGTATTTT.

V is TRBV7-9 and J is TRBJ2-1; D perhaps matches TRBD1 (5 bases). This CDR3 is built from 14 residues. Trimming shortened V by 3 bases and J by 4 bases, and 10 bases separated the two germline ends. Germline assignment: CDR1 SEHNR and CDR2 FQNEAQ (reference sequence). The CDR3 DNA follows: TGTGCCAGCAGCTTCACAGGCCCATACAATGAGCAGTTCTTC. This codes for CASSFTGPYNEQFF.

This chain connects TRBV28 to TRBJ1-4; 9 bases map to TRBD1. CDR3 length: 15 amino acids. Germline-derived CDR1 and CDR2 are MDHEN and SYDVKM. The J segment lost 8 bases and the V segment lost 6 bases, leaving 10 bases of the junction unmatched. CDR3 DNA: TGTGCCAGCAGCGAGACAGGGGGTAAGGGAGAAAAACTGTTTTTT. It encodes CASSETGGKGEKLFF. Full variable domain (missing parts from reference TRBV28 and TRBJ1-4): DVKVTQSSRYLVKRTGEKVFLECVQDMDHENMFWYRQDPGLGLRLIYFSYDVKMKEKGDIPEGYSVSREKKERFSLILESASTNQTSMYLCASSETGGKGEKLFFGSGTQLSVL.

This clone was counted a few times. The rearrangement uses TRBV27 and TRBJ2-1, with 7 bases lining up with TRBD1. V was clipped by 4 bases and J by 1 base; unmatched bases: 13. The CDR3 has 18 amino acids. Germline CDR1 and CDR2: MNHEY and SMNVEV (reference sequence). The DNA of the CDR3 is TGTGCCAGCAGTTCGCTCCTTGGACAGGCGAGGTCCTACAATGAGCAGTTCTTC. Protein product: CASSSLLGQARSYNEQFF.

The chain recombines TRBV7-9 with TRBJ2-1; D might be TRBD2 (6 bases). V lost 5 bases to trimming and J lost 7 bases, with 18 bases between them. Germline CDR1 SEHNR, CDR2 FQNEAQ (reference sequence). The CDR3 has 15 amino acids. DNA for the CDR3: TGTGCCAGCAGCCCAAAGGGCGGGCGGGGAAATGAGCAGTTCTTC. It translates to CASSPKGGRGNEQFF.

The rearrangement joins TRBV7-9 to TRBJ2-4; TRBD2 is a possible D gene (5 bases). Germline-derived CDR1 and CDR2 are SEHNR and FQNEAQ (reference sequence). V dropped 2 bases and J dropped 0 bases, with 17 bases sitting between them. This CDR3 contains 18 residues. The CDR3: CASSLWRGMALAKNIQYF. CDR3 nucleotides: TGTGCCAGCAGCTTATGGAGAGGGATGGCCCTAGCCAAAAACATTCAGTACTTC.

This clone was recorded only once. The V gene is TRBV28, the J gene TRBJ1-1; D is perhaps TRBD1 (6 bases). V shed 7 bases and J shed 0 bases, with 12 bases lying between them. The CDR3 consists of 14 residues. Germline CDR1 reads MDHEN; CDR2 reads SYDVKM. The DNA of the CDR3 is TGTGCCAGCATTGCAGGGGCCCTGAACACTGAAGCTTTCTTT. As protein: CASIAGALNTEAFF.

The chain uses TRBV4-3 and TRBJ1-5; possible D gene TRBD1, 6 bases. The CDR3 contains 16 residues. Per the germline V gene, CDR1 is LGHNA and CDR2 is YSLEER. Trimming stripped 4 bases from V and 0 bases from J, with 13 bases between. CDR3 nucleotides: TGCGCCAGCAGCCCTGGGGGGGGCCGTAGCAATCAGCCCCAGCATTTT. Amino acids: CASSPGGGRSNQPQHF.

This clone has at least ten counts. The J gene is TRBJ1-4, the V gene TRBV5-4; D is undetermined. The CDR3 loop spans 13 amino acids. Germline CDR1 is SGHNT and CDR2 is YYREEE (reference sequence). V lost 5 bases and J lost 7, with 12 bases in between. In nucleotides, the CDR3 is TGTGCCAGCAGAGCCGGACTGAGTGAAAAACTGTTTTTT. Its protein product is CASRAGLSEKLFF.

The rearrangement joins TRBV29-1 to TRBJ1-2; D remains ambiguous. Trimming took 7 bases from V and 5 from J, leaving 20 bases between them. Germline values: CDR1 SQVTM, CDR2 ANQGSEA. There are 14 residues in the CDR3. The CDR3 loop is CSALGAGLGYGYTF. The CDR3 region has the DNA TGCAGCGCCCTGGGAGCGGGTTTGGGTTATGGCTACACCTTC.